These 5 T cell receptor beta chains share one sample of origin, sequenced in a study of shared clonotypes between healthy human individuals. Assay: immunoSEQ multiplex PCR; the TCRdb copy retains only in-frame clones and omits some. The profile shows roughly 2.1 million clones, 90% to 95% of them singletons. Naive-designated CD8 cells lacked CD45RO, were positively enriched for CCR7, and omitted terminally differentiated effector memory CD45RA+ cells. Sequencing used naive CD8+ T cells from PBMCs. These receptor sequences come from a man aged 18 to 30 in good health. Some clones in this sample may be carry-over from other donors' samples.

The CDR3 loop reads CASSPEPSAGELFF. In DNA, the CDR3 is TGCGCCAGCAGCCCGGAACCTAGCGCCGGGGAGCTGTTTTTT. V and J are TRBV5-1 and TRBJ2-2; a possible D gene is TRBD2 (6 bases). V lost 4 bases to trimming and J lost 6 bases, with 13 bases between them. This CDR3 is built from 14 residues. CDR1 and CDR2 (germline): SGHRS, YFSETQ. The variable domain in full, with the rest retrieved from reference TRBV5-1 and TRBJ2-2, is KAGVTQTPRYLIKTRGQQVTLSCSPISGHRSVSWYQQTPGQGLQFLFEYFSETQRNKGNFPGRFSGRQFSNSRSEMNVSTLELGDSALYLCASSPEPSAGELFFGEGSRLTVL.

The chain carries TRBV28 and TRBJ2-7; 12 bases match TRBD2. Germline CDR1 is MDHEN and CDR2 is SYDVKM. The ends lost 3 bases at V and 1 base at J; junction bases unmatched: 7. This CDR3 is 17 amino acids long. The CDR3 DNA sequence: TGTGCCAGCAGTTTTGCCCTAGCGGGAGGGTGGTCCTACGAGCAGTACTTC. This sequence encodes CASSFALAGGWSYEQYF.

The chain uses TRBV30 and TRBJ1-1; D gene unclear. Trimming shortened V by 0 bases and J by 7 bases, and 24 bases separated the two germline ends. The CDR3 consists of 17 residues. CDR1 is GTSNPN and CDR2 is SVGIG in the germline V gene (reference sequence). DNA of the CDR3: TGTGCCTGGAGTGTACTCCCCCAATCAATATCGGAGGGTGAAGCTTTCTTT. It encodes CAWSVLPQSISEGEAFF.

The chain joins TRBV5-1 to TRBJ2-2; D is perhaps TRBD2 (5 bases). Germline V lookup: CDR1 SGHRS, CDR2 YFSETQ. This CDR3 is built from 18 residues. Trimming left V 4 bases short and J 2 bases short, with 21 bases between. The CDR3 spells CASSPPRVAHTNTGELFF. For the CDR3, the DNA is TGCGCCAGCAGCCCCCCGCGGGTTGCCCACACAAACACCGGGGAGCTGTTTTTT.

The chain couples TRBV9 to TRBJ2-1, with 13 bases lining up with TRBD2. The CDR3 length is 15 residues. The V gene end was trimmed by 6 bases and the J gene end by 9 bases; junction bases not matched to a gene: 9. Germline CDR1 is SGDLS and CDR2 is YYNGEE. In DNA form, the CDR3 reads TGTGCCAGCACTTCGGGACTAGCGGGGCGGGGTGAGCAGTTCTTC. Encoded protein: CASTSGLAGRGEQFF. The variable domain in full, with the rest retrieved from reference TRBV9 and TRBJ2-1, is DSGVTQTPKHLITATGQRVTLRCSPRSGDLSVYWYQQSLDQGLQFLIQYYNGEERAKGNILERFSAQQFPDLHSELNLSSLELGDSALYFCASTSGLAGRGEQFFGPGTRLTVL.